This T cell receptor (beta chain) was documented in a study of technical replicates of blood from several donors (dated by TCRdb to about 2017). Library creation used the immunoSEQ multiplex PCR assay. The clones in this table, taken by TCRdb from immuneACCESS, are in-frame only. Not every clone is retained; where verified, under half of the shortfall comes from an unresolved V gene, and the cause of the rest is unknown. The table for this sample lists around 97,000 clones; about 96% of them were counted only once. Approximately 0.38% of the sample belongs to the ten largest clones. Comments on this clone: Its antigen has not been determined. Per-base quality was not reported, and no clone a single base away is much larger than it.

The sample taken for sequencing was T cells isolated from PBMCs. The source is a human donor in good health.

The DNA is as follows: TGTGCCTGGAGTCCCCCGGACAGGGAAGACTATGGCTACACCTTC. This yields the protein CAWSPPDREDYGYTF. The rearrangement joined TRBV30 to TRBJ1-2, with 8 junctional bases fitting TRBD1. Counted from cysteine to phenylalanine, this CDR3 has 15 amino acids. CDR3 DNA only is kept here, 45 bases in frame from base 1. The germline V gene (reference sequence) yields GTSNPN for CDR1 and SVGIG for CDR2. The germline V and J ends show losses of 2 bases and 3 bases respectively, and no gene match explains 8 bases of the junction. When the CDR3 is completed using the reference TRBV30 and TRBJ1-2 genes on either side, the full variable domain is SQTIHQWPATLVQPVGSPLSLECTVEGTSNPNLYWYRQAAGRGLQLLFYSVGIGQISSEVPQNLSASRPQDRQFILSSKKLLLSDSGFYLCAWSPPDREDYGYTFGSGTRLTVV.